This note documents a single T cell receptor (beta chain) sequence. Seattle patients were enrolled during active infection and followed longitudinally. The sample comes from a study of blood T cell repertoires in COVID-19. Across the study: Italy, Spain and the United States were the sources of the convalescent and acute COVID-19 samples.

Per the authors' pipeline: Cell counts per sample came from amplifying reference gene primers. The method was immunoSEQ multiplex PCR; TCRdb's version includes in-frame clones alone and lacks a portion of them. For V, J and clone size, that table is used; D and trimming come from the DNA. The sample consists of roughly 190,000 clones, roughly 82% of them appearing once. Sequencing was performed on peripheral blood. The sequence was obtained from a woman in her sixties or seventies with COVID-19, enrolled during active disease.

The CDR3 DNA follows: TGCAGCGTTGTAGGGACTTTTACCGGAGATACGCAGTATTTT. Translation gives CSVVGTFTGDTQYF. The rearrangement joins TRBV29-1 to TRBJ2-3, with a weak D call TRBD2 (6 bases). Trimming stripped 4 bases from V and 5 bases from J, with 16 bases between. Germline V CDR1 and CDR2: SQVTM, ANQGSEA. This CDR3 is 14 amino acids long.